A single sample gave rise to the 20 T cell receptor beta chains below, sequenced in a study of cytomegalovirus exposure and HLA in healthy donors. This PCR relied on a set of 60 Vbeta primers and 13 Jbeta primers. Sequenced by immunoSEQ multiplex PCR; TCRdb stores in-frame clones only, minus some. The sample records fewer than 200,000 clones, around 86% being singletons. Specimen: PBMCs. The receptor source for this set is a male donor in good health and CMV-seronegative.

This chain joins TRBV6-1 and TRBJ1-1; 10 bases fit TRBD1. The CDR3 sequence is 15 residues long. CDR1 MNHNS and CDR2 SASEGT come from the germline V gene. V shed 7 bases and J 5 bases; nucleotides not matched to a gene: 10. CDR3 in amino acids: CASIRQGARGTEAFF. CDR3 nucleotide sequence: TGTGCCAGCATTAGACAGGGGGCGCGGGGGACTGAAGCTTTCTTT.

The chain couples TRBV14 to TRBJ1-1; 7 bases are shared with TRBD1. The CDR3 is 13 amino acids. The ends lost 7 bases at V and 4 bases at J; junction bases unmatched: 6. Per germline, CDR1 SGHDN and CDR2 FVKESK. The CDR3 loop reads CASNRQGSTEAFF. DNA for the CDR3: TGTGCCAGCAACCGACAGGGAAGCACTGAAGCTTTCTTT.

This clone was counted between two and nine times. A read error may produce the germline difference seen at one junction end. Additional DNA sequences in this sample encode the identical CDR3. V and J are TRBV7-9 and TRBJ1-3; 8 positions match TRBD1. Germline V lookup: CDR1 SEHNR, CDR2 FQNEAQ (reference sequence). The CDR3 totals 15 residues. Written as DNA, the CDR3 is TGTTCCAGCAGCCTCAGGGGGCCCTCTGGAAACACCATATATTTT. It is translated as CSSSLRGPSGNTIYF.

The chain couples TRBV5-4 to TRBJ1-4; 7 bases match TRBD1. This CDR3 region has 15 residues. V gave up 0 bases and J gave up 7 bases; unmatched junction bases: 6. CDR1 is SGHNT and CDR2 is YYREEE in the germline V gene (reference sequence). The CDR3 is CASSLDGAGGEKLFF. CDR3 DNA: TGTGCCAGCAGCTTGGATGGGGCAGGGGGTGAAAAACTGTTTTTT.

A few counts support this clone. One end of the junction is discordant with germline, which a read error may explain. The genes are TRBV7-7 and TRBJ2-2; 10 positions agree with TRBD1. The CDR3 is 15 amino acids. The germline gives CDR1 SSHAT, CDR2 FNYEAQ (reference sequence). CDR3 DNA: TGTGCTAGCAGCCCAGGGACAGGGGACACCGGGGAGCTGTTTTTT. Translating gives CASSPGTGDTGELFF.

This clone was counted once. The CDR3 loop reads CASSELGTTNSPLHF. As DNA, the CDR3 is TGTGCCAGCAGTGAACTCGGGACAACAAATTCACCCCTCCACTTT. The rearrangement uses TRBV6-1 and TRBJ1-6; D might be TRBD1 (6 bases). Per the germline V gene, CDR1 is MNHNS and CDR2 is SASEGT. The CDR3 is 15 residues long. V dropped 2 bases and J dropped 7 bases, with 12 bases sitting between them.

The chain employs TRBV18 and TRBJ1-2; D is possibly TRBD1 (5 bases). CDR1 and CDR2 (germline): KGHSH, LQKENI. Trimming stripped 6 bases from V and 4 bases from J, with 18 bases between. The CDR3 runs 15 residues. In nucleotides, the CDR3 is TGTGCCAGCTCCGCGGCGGGGCGGAGCATCTATGGCTACACCTTC. It translates to CASSAAGRSIYGYTF. Based on the CDR3 plus reference TRBV18 and TRBJ1-2, the full variable domain is NAGVMQNPRHLVRRRGQEARLRCSPMKGHSHVYWYRQLPEEGLKFMVYLQKENIIDESGMPKERFSAEFPKEGPSILRIQQVVRGDSAAYFCASSAAGRSIYGYTFGSGTRLTVV.

This chain uses TRBV28 with TRBJ1-2; tentative D call: TRBD1 (6 bases). The CDR3 has 13 residues. Germline V gene sequence: CDR1 MDHEN, CDR2 SYDVKM. The ends were cut back, 5 bases at V and 4 bases at J, with 11 bases in the middle. The CDR3 sequence is CASSLQGTYGYTF. CDR3 sequence (DNA): TGTGCCAGCAGTCTACAGGGTACCTATGGCTACACCTTC.

This clone has only a few counts. The CDR3 DNA is TGCGCCAGCAGCCAAGATGGAGTGCAGGGAAGGTACGAGCAGTACTTC. This sequence encodes CASSQDGVQGRYEQYF. The chain carries TRBV4-3 and TRBJ2-7; maybe TRBD1 (5 bases). V was clipped by 0 bases and J by 4 bases, with 16 bases between them. The germline V gene has CDR1 LGHNA and CDR2 YSLEER. The CDR3 is 16 amino acids.

The chain has TRBV2 and TRBJ2-2, with D possibly TRBD1 on 5 matching bases. Germline CDR1 is SNHLY and CDR2 is FYNNEI. The CDR3 sequence is 16 residues long. Trimming cost V 4 bases and J 0 bases, with 12 bases left between them. In DNA, the CDR3 is TGTGCCAGCAGTGTGTTCAGGGCATCGAACACCGGGGAGCTGTTTTTT. Its protein is CASSVFRASNTGELFF.

The chain is built from TRBV10-3 and TRBJ2-3, with D hard to call. Germline CDR1 reads ENHRY; CDR2 reads SYGVKD. V was trimmed by 4 bases and J by 0 bases, leaving 8 bases between them. This CDR3 is built from 14 residues. Here the CDR3 DNA reads TGTGCCATCAGTGTTCTGACTAGCACAGATACGCAGTATTTT. It codes for CAISVLTSTDTQYF.

The chain is built from TRBV9 and TRBJ1-1; D is undetermined. V was pared by 0 bases and J by 2 bases, with 8 bases between. Germline V lookup: CDR1 SGDLS, CDR2 YYNGEE. The CDR3 spans 14 residues. In nucleotides, the CDR3 is TGTGCCAGCAGCGTAGGCGGCAGAAACACTGAAGCTTTCTTT. It is translated as CASSVGGRNTEAFF.

The CDR3 is CASSLAGIANYGYTF. For the CDR3, the DNA is TGTGCCAGCAGCTTAGCGGGGATAGCTAACTATGGCTACACCTTC. The chain uses TRBV11-2 and TRBJ1-2; no definite D call. The CDR3 is 15 amino acids. Germline CDR1 reads SGHAT; CDR2 reads FQNNGV. V lost 1 base, J lost 0 bases, and 9 bases lay in between.

V is TRBV19 and J is TRBJ1-2, with D perhaps TRBD1 (6 bases). There are 12 residues in the CDR3. Germline-derived CDR1 and CDR2 are LNHDA and SQIVND (reference sequence). Trimming took off 9 bases at V and 7 bases at J, with 15 bases between the two ends. CDR3 DNA: TGTGCCAGCAATTCACAGGGCTTTGGCTACACCTTC. It is translated as CASNSQGFGYTF.

Only a few counts were recorded for this clone. The J gene is TRBJ1-2, the V gene TRBV7-2; TRBD1 agrees at 8 bases. V lost 5 bases, J lost 6 bases, and 14 bases stayed unmatched. Germline-derived CDR1 and CDR2 are SGHTA and FQGNSA. The CDR3 extends over 16 amino acids. The CDR3 sequence is CASSRGTGGNWDGYTF. The DNA for the CDR3 is TGTGCCAGCAGCCGAGGGACAGGAGGAAATTGGGATGGCTACACCTTC.

The J gene is TRBJ1-1, the V gene TRBV7-9; D ambiguous. The CDR3 consists of 13 residues. Trimming removed 5 bases at V and 3 bases at J, with 10 bases between. CDR1 and CDR2 from the germline V gene are SEHNR and FQNEAQ (reference sequence). CDR3 protein: CASSSLTYTEAFF. CDR3 bases: TGTGCCAGCAGCAGCCTGACTTACACTGAAGCTTTCTTT.

Details on this clone: The germline gene is not matched at one end of the junction; a read error may be the cause. The chain has TRBV7-7 and TRBJ1-5, with D possibly being TRBD1 (5 bases). The CDR3 is 14 amino acids. CDR1 is SSHAT, CDR2 FNYEAQ, per germline (reference sequence). DNA of the CDR3: TGTGCTAGCAGCTCACCGGGACTCGGACAGCCCCAGCATTTT. It specifies CASSSPGLGQPQHF.

Points on this clone: Since a much larger clone is just one base distant, this may be a read error. The V call is TRBV5-4, the J call TRBJ2-7; D is perhaps TRBD2 (6 bases). V was trimmed by 4 bases and J by 4 bases, leaving 9 bases between them. The CDR3 runs 12 residues. Germline CDR1 SGHNT, CDR2 YYREEE (reference sequence). The CDR3 is CASSPGGYEQYF. In DNA form, the CDR3 reads TGTGCCAGCAGCCCCGGGGGTTACGAGCAGTACTTC.

The gene calls are TRBV5-1 and TRBJ2-2; 8 nucleotides align to TRBD1. The CDR3 has 14 amino acids. Germline V lookup: CDR1 SGHRS, CDR2 YFSETQ. V gave up 3 bases and J gave up 4 bases; unmatched junction bases: 2. CDR3 sequence: CASSSRGRTGELFF. For the CDR3, the DNA is TGCGCCAGCAGCTCCAGGGGGCGCACCGGGGAGCTGTTTTTT.

The chain recombines TRBV7-8 with TRBJ1-5; no clear D. The CDR3 runs to 14 residues. V lost 5 bases and J 0 bases, leaving 8 bases between the germline ends. CDR1 SGHVS and CDR2 FQNEAQ come from the germline V gene. The CDR3 DNA is TGTGCCAGCAGCCCTCTTGTTAGCAATCAGCCCCAGCATTTT. Its translation is CASSPLVSNQPQHF.